This T cell receptor beta chain was sequenced in a study of shared clonotypes between healthy human individuals. V was pared by 3 bases and J by 6 bases, with 19 bases between. The CDR3 has 15 residues. Per the germline V gene, CDR1 is SGHRS and CDR2 is YFSETQ. The donor population consisted of healthy HIV-negative adults with no recent acute infections or vaccinations. The assay was immunoSEQ multiplex PCR, and TCRdb's table has in-frame clones only and misses some. Of about 2 million clones listed, 85% to 95% were seen once; the top ten hold 0.1% to 0.15%. The chain joins TRBV5-1 to TRBJ2-7, with TRBD1 as a possible D gene (5 bases). The specimen was naive CD4+ T cells sorted from blood. Subset here: CD45RA+ positively selected. The sequence was collected from a man in his late teens or twenties in good health. CDR3 DNA sequence: TGCGCCAGCAGCTCTGGCGTCTTGACAGCTGGCGAGCAGTACTTC. Its translation is CASSSGVLTAGEQYF.